Listed below are T cell receptor beta chains from one sample, sequenced in a study of blood T cell repertoires in COVID-19. This table comes from immunoSEQ multiplex PCR, and its TCRdb copy is limited to in-frame clones, with some not included. The data contain a few hundred thousand clones, 86% of them singletons. Input material: peripheral blood. These receptors were taken from a young woman with active or convalescent COVID-19. Both conserved end residues are part of each CDR3. The D gene is left open where the match is weak. Clone size is given for some rows only: seen once, a few or many times, or a class if the clone is expanded.

CDR3 DNA	CDR3 protein	D gene	clone size	V gene	J gene
TGTGCCAGCAGCCTTCTGGGGGGCTACAATGAGCAGTTCTTC	CASSLLGGYNEQFF	-	-	TRBV14	TRBJ2-1
TGTGCCAGCAGCTCCCACAGGGGGCGCGATCAGCCCCAGCATTTT	CASSSHRGRDQPQHF	TRBD1	-	TRBV11-2	TRBJ1-5
TGTGCCAGCAGCTTAACAGGGTACTACGAGCAGTACTTC	CASSLTGYYEQYF	-	-	TRBV7-8	TRBJ2-7
TGTGCCAGCAGCCAATCAAATGGACAGGGGATCTACGAGCAGTACTTC	CASSQSNGQGIYEQYF	TRBD1	-	TRBV16	TRBJ2-7
TGTGCCAGCAGGGAAGGGGCTGGGTACAATGAGCAGTTCTTC	CASREGAGYNEQFF	-	-	TRBV2	TRBJ2-1
TGTGCCAGCGCCAGCGGGGGCCCTCGGACCCAGTACTTC	CASASGGPRTQYF	TRBD2	-	TRBV28	TRBJ2-5
TGTGCCAGCAGTTACTCAGGCGGATCTGAAGCTTTCTTT	CASSYSGGSEAFF	-	-	TRBV6-5	TRBJ1-1
TGTGCCAGTAGTCCTCGGACAGGCTATGGCTACACCTTC	CASSPRTGYGYTF	TRBD1	-	TRBV19	TRBJ1-2
TGTGCCAGCAGCGTACAGGGGGCAGCTAATGAAAAACTGTTTTTT	CASSVQGAANEKLFF	TRBD1	-	TRBV7-2	TRBJ1-4
TGTGCCTGGCGGGCGGGGACTAGCGGAGATACGCAGTATTTT	CAWRAGTSGDTQYF	TRBD2	-	TRBV30	TRBJ2-3
TGTGCCAGCTCACCATTGGGCGATGAGCAGTTCTTC	CASSPLGDEQFF	-	-	TRBV18	TRBJ2-1
TGTGCCAGCAGCTGGGGCGGGTCGACAGGGGGAGAGACCCAGTACTTC	CASSWGGSTGGETQYF	TRBD1	-	TRBV5-4	TRBJ2-5
TGTGCCACCAGTTGGGGACAGGGGAATTCTGACGGCTACACCTTC	CATSWGQGNSDGYTF	TRBD1	once	TRBV24-1	TRBJ1-2
TGTGCCAGCAGCCCCCAGGGGACGGGACAGGGAGAGACCCAGTACTTC	CASSPQGTGQGETQYF	TRBD1	-	TRBV9	TRBJ2-5
TGTGCCAGCAGCCCCGGACAGGGCAATCCTATCTATGGCTACACCTTC	CASSPGQGNPIYGYTF	TRBD1	-	TRBV4-2	TRBJ1-2